A selection of T cell receptor beta chains follows, all from one sample in a study of cytomegalovirus exposure and HLA in healthy donors. Profiling relied on immunoSEQ multiplex PCR, and the TCRdb table lists in-frame clones only, not all of them. The data contain around 90,000 clones, around 60% of them seen just once; the ten biggest clones take up around 2.5%. The sequenced sample was PBMCs. The receptors were gathered from a human donor in good health. CDR3s include the opening cysteine and the closing phenylalanine or tryptophan. The D gene is left open where the match is weak. Not every row has a clone size; where given, it reads once, few, many or a size class.

18	TRBV9	NA	TRBJ2-1	TRBD2	CASSVVGASGGAGNEQFF	TGTGCCAGCAGCGTAGTAGGGGCCAGCGGGGGGGCAGGGAATGAGCAGTTCTTC
14	TRBV5-6	NA	TRBJ2-5	TRBD2	CASHTSGGEETQYF	TGTGCCAGCCACACTAGCGGGGGGGAAGAGACCCAGTACTTC
13	TRBV29-1	NA	TRBJ1-6	TRBD1	CSVRQGGNSPLHF	TGCAGCGTGCGACAGGGGGGTAATTCACCCCTCCACTTT
11	TRBV7-9	NA	TRBJ2-7	NA	CASSPAYEQYF	TGTGCAAGCAGCCCCGCCTACGAGCAGTACTTC
13	TRBV30	NA	TRBJ1-2	NA	CAWSFGGNYGYTF	TGTGCCTGGAGCTTCGGGGGGAACTATGGCTACACCTTC
13	TRBV11-3	NA	TRBJ2-7	NA	CASSLEGAREQYF	TGTGCCAGCAGCTTAGAGGGGGCGCGGGAGCAGTACTTC
15	TRBV5-1	NA	TRBJ1-3	NA	CASSKGQNSGNTIYF	TGCGCCAGCAGCAAAGGACAGAACTCTGGAAACACCATATATTTT
16	TRBV11-1	NA	TRBJ2-5	NA	CASSLESMGRQETQYF	TGTGCCAGCAGCTTAGAATCTATGGGCAGACAAGAGACCCAGTACTTC
16	TRBV5-1	few	TRBJ1-3	NA	CASSPGPLNSGNTIYF	TGCGCCAGCAGTCCAGGGCCTCTCAACTCTGGAAACACCATATATTTT
15	TRBV7-2	few	TRBJ2-3	NA	CASSLEPSSTDTQYF	TGTGCCAGCAGCTTAGAGCCATCGTCCACAGATACGCAGTATTTT
15	TRBV6-4	NA	TRBJ2-3	NA	CASSDSASALDTQYF	TGTGCCAGCAGTGACTCGGCTAGTGCACTGGATACGCAGTATTTT
13	TRBV14	few	TRBJ1-2	TRBD1	CASSQGQKFGYTF	TGTGCCAGCAGCCAGGGACAGAAGTTTGGCTACACCTTC
13	TRBV5-4	NA	TRBJ2-7	TRBD1	CASSLRGLEEQYF	TGTGCCAGCAGCTTGAGGGGGCTGGAAGAGCAGTACTTC
18	TRBV18	NA	TRBJ1-2	NA	CASSLENSLVRGPRGYTF	TGTGCCAGCTCACTAGAAAACTCGTTGGTCAGGGGTCCTCGAGGCTACACCTTC
12	TRBV2	NA	TRBJ2-7	NA	CASSGGAYEQYF	TGTGCCAGCAGTGGGGGGGCCTACGAGCAGTACTTC
16	TRBV5-1	NA	TRBJ2-7	NA	CASSLAPTRSSYEQYF	TGCGCCAGCAGCTTGGCCCCCACGAGAAGCTCCTACGAGCAGTACTTC
14	TRBV6-5	few	TRBJ2-7	NA	CASSYSRSPHEQYF	TGTGCCAGCAGTTACTCCAGGTCCCCCCACGAGCAGTACTTC
15	TRBV6-5	NA	TRBJ2-3	TRBD2	CASSPGTRSSDTQYF	TGTGCCAGCAGTCCGGGGACTAGATCCTCAGATACGCAGTATTTT
14	TRBV9	NA	TRBJ2-3	NA	CASSGAASTDTQYF	TGTGCCAGCAGCGGGGCAGCTAGCACAGATACGCAGTATTTT
14	TRBV15	NA	TRBJ1-1	NA	CATSREARATEAFF	TGTGCCACCAGCAGAGAGGCCAGGGCAACTGAAGCTTTCTTT
15	TRBV19	NA	TRBJ2-7	TRBD1	CASRGPGTGVYEQYF	TGTGCCAGTCGTGGACCGGGGACAGGGGTGTACGAGCAGTACTTC
15	TRBV11-3	NA	TRBJ2-7	TRBD2	CASSLGTSGAYEQYF	TGTGCCAGCAGCTTAGGGACTAGCGGGGCCTACGAGCAGTACTTC
15	TRBV4-2	NA	TRBJ2-7	TRBD1	CASSPSGTGVGEQYF	TGTGCCAGCAGCCCTTCCGGGACAGGAGTGGGGGAGCAGTACTTC
16	TRBV5-4	once	TRBJ1-1	TRBD1	CASSRAPGQVDTEAFF	TGTGCCAGCAGCAGGGCCCCGGGACAGGTCGACACTGAAGCTTTCTTT